Below are 18 T cell receptor beta chains sequenced from a single sample in a study of shared clonotypes between healthy human individuals. Assay used: immunoSEQ multiplex PCR; TCRdb lists only in-frame clones, some missing. The table shows more than 2 million clones, with about 95% occurring only once. CD45RO-negative cells were positively selected for CCR7, leaving out terminally differentiated effector memory CD45RA+ cells. The sample comprised naive CD8+ T cells sorted from blood. The receptor set was obtained from a young man in good health.

The chain is built from TRBV6-5 and TRBJ1-1; D gene unclear. CDR1 MNHEY and CDR2 SVGAGI come from the germline V gene. CDR3 length: 15 amino acids. The ends were cut back, 6 bases at V and 1 base at J, with 15 bases in the middle. The CDR3 bases are TGTGCCAGCAGGCGGTCTCAGGAAGGGAACACTGAAGCTTTCTTT. Protein: CASRRSQEGNTEAFF.

The CDR3: CASSLGVAGYNEQFF. In DNA, the CDR3 is TGTGCCAGCAGCCTCGGGGTAGCGGGATACAATGAGCAGTTCTTC. J is TRBJ2-1 and V is TRBV7-3; 8 bases are a match to TRBD2. Trimming at V came to 5 bases and at J to 4 bases, leaving 7 bases not matched to a gene. Germline values: CDR1 SGHTA, CDR2 FQGTGA. CDR3 size: 15 residues.

V is TRBV6-5 and J is TRBJ2-3; weak D call: TRBD1 (5 bases). V was pared by 2 bases and J by 2 bases, with 11 bases between. This CDR3 comprises 15 residues. Germline V CDR1 and CDR2: MNHEY, SVGAGI. The CDR3 nucleotides read TGTGCCAGCAGTTACGGTGACAGTTACACAGATACGCAGTATTTT. This codes for CASSYGDSYTDTQYF.

The chain joins TRBV11-3 to TRBJ2-3; maybe TRBD2 (5 bases). The germline gives CDR1 SGHNT, CDR2 YENEEA. This CDR3 contains 13 residues. V lost 5 bases, J lost 5 bases, and 11 bases lay in between. DNA of the CDR3: TGTGCCAGCAGCCGGGAAGGAGGAGATACGCAGTATTTT. Residues: CASSREGGDTQYF. The whole variable domain, remainder taken from reference TRBV11-3 and TRBJ2-3, is EAGVVQSPRYKIIEKKQPVAFWCNPISGHNTLYWYLQNLGQGPELLIRYENEEAVDDSQLPKDRFSAERLKGVDSTLKIQPAELGDSAVYLCASSREGGDTQYFGPGTRLTVL.

This chain uses TRBV27 with TRBJ2-7; tentative D call: TRBD1 (5 bases). The CDR3 length is 15 residues. Trimming stripped 8 bases from V and 4 bases from J, with 21 bases between. Germline CDR1 reads MNHEY; CDR2 reads SMNVEV (reference sequence). The CDR3 region is CASRMDTGATYEQYF. Written as DNA, the CDR3 is TGTGCCAGCCGGATGGACACTGGGGCGACTTACGAGCAGTACTTC.

V usage is TRBV2 and J usage is TRBJ2-1; D remains unclear. V was cut by 1 base and J by 9 bases, with 7 bases left in between. Germline V gene sequence: CDR1 SNHLY, CDR2 FYNNEI. This CDR3 has 12 amino acids. The CDR3 DNA is TGTGCCAGCAGTGAAGGGGGTGGTGAGCAGTTCTTC. As protein: CASSEGGGEQFF.

This clone has only one observation. The V call is TRBV7-9, the J call TRBJ2-7, with unresolved D. CDR1 is SEHNR and CDR2 is FQNEAQ in the germline V gene (reference sequence). The germline V and J ends were trimmed by 7 bases and 0 bases, with 16 bases remaining between them. The CDR3 totals 15 residues. CDR3 sequence reads: CASIPGQVLSYEQYF. CDR3 DNA: TGTGCCAGCATCCCCGGGCAGGTACTCTCCTACGAGCAGTACTTC.

V and J are TRBV28 and TRBJ1-2; tentatively, D is TRBD1 (5 bases). The germline V and J ends were trimmed by 3 bases and 6 bases, with 17 bases remaining between them. Per the germline V gene, CDR1 is MDHEN and CDR2 is SYDVKM. This CDR3 is built from 15 residues. CDR3 sequence: CASSLEVTVYNGYTF. CDR3 nucleotide sequence: TGTGCCAGCAGTTTGGAGGTGACAGTCTATAATGGCTACACCTTC.

This clone showed up just a few times. The chain links TRBV2 to TRBJ2-2, with D perhaps being TRBD1 or TRBD2 (5 bases each). The CDR3 loop spans 15 amino acids. In germline, CDR1 is SNHLY, CDR2 FYNNEI. Trimming shortened V by 3 bases and J by 1 base, and 9 bases separated the two germline ends. CDR3: CASSEGTLNTGELFF. In DNA form, the CDR3 reads TGTGCCAGCAGTGAGGGGACCTTGAACACCGGGGAGCTGTTTTTT.

On this clone: Different DNA sequences within this sample yield the same CDR3. The chain recombines TRBV6-1 with TRBJ2-7, with a weak D call TRBD1 (5 bases). CDR3 length equals 13 residues. Per germline, CDR1 MNHNS and CDR2 SASEGT. V gave up 8 bases and J gave up 2 bases, with 13 bases separating them. The CDR3, as DNA: TGTGCCAGCTCGTTAGACAGCACCTACGAGCAGTACTTC. This translates into CASSLDSTYEQYF.

The CDR3 spells CASSFRLTYEQYF. Here the CDR3 DNA reads TGTGCCAGCAGCTTCCGGCTTACCTACGAGCAGTACTTC. The chain recombines TRBV5-8 with TRBJ2-7, with unresolved D. The CDR3 spans 13 residues. The V end was cut by 2 bases, the J end by 2 bases, with 8 bases between. Germline-derived CDR1 and CDR2 are SGHTS and YDEGEE.

The chain recombines TRBV27 with TRBJ1-5; 8 bases agree with TRBD1. The CDR3 covers 17 residues. V trimming: 4 bases; J trimming: 0 bases; junction bases outside the gene matches: 8. Looked up from germline, CDR1 is MNHEY and CDR2 is SMNVEV (reference sequence). CDR3 nucleotides: TGTGCCAGCAGTTCCGGACAGGGAGGGTATAGCAATCAGCCCCAGCATTTT. As protein: CASSSGQGGYSNQPQHF.

V gene TRBV6-6 combines with J gene TRBJ1-2, with D tentatively TRBD1 (5 bases). The germline CDR1 and CDR2 sequences are MNHNY and SVGAGI (reference sequence). The CDR3 totals 14 residues. V lost 0 bases and J 2 bases, leaving 7 bases between the germline ends. The CDR3 coding sequence is TGTGCCAGCAGTTACTCAGGGACCAACTATGGCTACACCTTC. It encodes CASSYSGTNYGYTF.

The chain recombines TRBV14 with TRBJ2-7; tentatively, D is TRBD2 (6 bases). Germline lookup yields CDR1 SGHDN and CDR2 FVKESK. Trimming removed 4 bases at V and 7 bases at J, with 14 bases between. There are 13 residues in the CDR3. CDR3 residues: CASSLTLASEQYF. CDR3 in DNA: TGTGCCAGCAGCCTAACCCTAGCGTCTGAGCAGTACTTC.

Notes on this clone: This sample also contains other DNA sequences that code for the same CDR3. The chain employs TRBV11-2 and TRBJ2-7; the match to TRBD2 covers 7 bases. This CDR3 region has 14 residues. Germline lookup yields CDR1 SGHAT and CDR2 FQNNGV. The junction had 3 bases not matched to a gene; V was cut back by 1 base and J by 3 bases. The CDR3, as DNA: TGTGCCAGCAGCTTAGGTACGGGGGGCTACGAGCAGTACTTC. Its translation: CASSLGTGGYEQYF.

This chain connects TRBV6-5 to TRBJ1-2; 8 positions agree with TRBD1. This CDR3 has 15 amino acids. Losses at the gene ends were 2 bases for V and 4 bases for J; bases not matched to a gene: 6. Per the germline V gene, CDR1 is MNHEY and CDR2 is SVGAGI. CDR3 sequence: CASSYRQGLGYGYTF. The CDR3 DNA reads as TGTGCCAGCAGTTACCGACAGGGGCTCGGCTATGGCTACACCTTC.

The chain combines TRBV4-1 with TRBJ1-1; tentatively, D is TRBD1 (5 bases). CDR3 size: 15 residues. Trimming took 3 bases from V and 3 from J, leaving 14 bases between them. Germline V CDR1 and CDR2: MGHRA, YSYEKL. CDR3 bases: TGCGCCAGCAGCCAGAGGGACTGGCCGGACACTGAAGCTTTCTTT. Translation: CASSQRDWPDTEAFF.

The chain carries TRBV5-1 and TRBJ2-7; 9 bases line up with TRBD2. The CDR3 loop spans 16 amino acids. V trimming: 4 bases; J trimming: 7 bases; junction bases outside the gene matches: 15. In germline, CDR1 is SGHRS, CDR2 YFSETQ. CDR3 DNA sequence: TGCGCCAGCAGCATCTCCTTAGCGGGAGAGGGGGGAGAGCAGTACTTC. Translation gives CASSISLAGEGGEQYF.